A selection of T cell receptor beta chains follows, all from one sample in a study of CD8 T cells in Susac syndrome. MiXCR, run by TCRdb on the immunoSEQ multiplex PCR reads, gives a single entry per CDR3 protein. The data contain around 110,000 distinct CDR3 sequences, just over 95% of them singletons. Sequenced input: CD4+ T cells from PBMCs. The source is a human donor with Susac syndrome. Both conserved end residues are part of each CDR3. A D gene is named only where the DNA matches it firmly. Clone size is shown for a subset of rows, as once, few, many or a class of expanded clone.

clone_size,d_call,j_call,v_call,cdr3_aa,cdr3_nt
NA,TRBD2,TRBJ2-5,TRBV20-1,CSASRAGGEETQYF,TGCAGTGCGAGTCGAGCGGGAGGGGAGGAGACCCAGTACTTC
NA,NA,TRBJ2-2,TRBV5-6,CASTSIIGEDGELFF,TGTGCCAGCACCTCGATAATCGGGGAAGACGGGGAGCTGTTTTTT
NA,TRBD2,TRBJ2-1,TRBV4-1,CASSQVTSGSSSYNEQFF,TGCGCCAGCAGCCAAGTTACTAGCGGGTCGAGCTCCTACAATGAGCAGTTCTTC
NA,NA,TRBJ2-7,TRBV27,CASSLSTLTYEQYF,TGTGCCAGCAGTCTCTCGACACTGACCTACGAGCAGTACTTC
NA,TRBD2,TRBJ2-7,TRBV6-5,CASSYRSGRAPEQYF,TGTGCCAGCAGTTACCGTAGCGGGAGGGCCCCCGAGCAGTACTTC
NA,NA,TRBJ2-7,TRBV20-1,CSARDFRLPYEQYF,TGCAGTGCTAGAGATTTTAGACTACCGTACGAGCAGTACTTC
NA,NA,TRBJ2-7,TRBV27,CASSPPGAYEQYF,TGTGCCAGCAGTCCCCCGGGGGCCTACGAGCAGTACTTC
NA,NA,TRBJ2-7,TRBV6-6,CASSYARYEQYF,TGTGCCAGCAGTTACGCTCGCTACGAGCAGTACTTC
NA,NA,TRBJ2-5,TRBV5-4,CASSPYLKAQETQYF,TGTGCCAGCAGCCCATACCTGAAGGCCCAAGAGACCCAGTACTTC
NA,NA,TRBJ2-5,TRBV29-1,CSAPLGGRETQYF,TGCAGCGCCCCCCTAGGAGGAAGAGAGACCCAGTACTTC
NA,NA,TRBJ1-5,TRBV18,CASSRGENQPQHF,TGTGCCAGCTCGAGGGGCGAGAATCAGCCCCAGCATTTT
NA,NA,TRBJ2-1,TRBV20-1,CSAAGTPYYNEQFF,TGCAGTGCTGCCGGGACACCTTACTACAATGAGCAGTTCTTC
NA,TRBD2,TRBJ2-1,TRBV11-1,CASSFSGTSGISSYNEQFF,TGTGCCAGCAGCTTTTCCGGGACTAGCGGGATAAGCTCCTACAATGAGCAGTTCTTC
NA,NA,TRBJ2-7,TRBV14,CASSQGPRQYF,TGTGCCAGCAGCCAAGGGCCGAGACAGTACTTC
once,NA,TRBJ2-2,TRBV5-1,CASSLRTGTGELFF,TGCGCCAGCAGCTTGCGGACTGGCACCGGGGAGCTGTTTTTT
NA,TRBD2,TRBJ2-1,TRBV7-9,CASRPAGISYNEQFF,TGTGCCAGCAGGCCAGCGGGGATCTCCTACAATGAGCAGTTCTTC
NA,NA,TRBJ2-2,TRBV12-3/TRBV12-4,CASLRGDGELFF,TGTGCCAGCTTAAGAGGGGACGGGGAGCTGTTTTTT
once,TRBD2,TRBJ2-5,TRBV5-4,CASSRTSGTQETQYF,TGTGCCAGCAGCCGGACTAGCGGGACGCAAGAGACCCAGTACTTC
NA,TRBD2,TRBJ2-1,TRBV6-1,CASSEASSGRGEQFF,TGTGCCAGCAGTGAAGCGAGTAGCGGGAGAGGTGAGCAGTTCTTC
once,NA,TRBJ1-2,TRBV6-6,CASSSDGGYTF,TGTGCCAGCAGTTCCGACGGTGGCTACACCTTC
NA,NA,TRBJ2-7,TRBV15,CATSRDWREEQYF,TGTGCCACCAGCAGAGATTGGAGGGAAGAGCAGTACTTC
NA,NA,TRBJ1-5,TRBV12-3/TRBV12-4,CASRKGGGSNQPQHF,TGTGCCAGCAGGAAGGGGGGCGGTAGCAATCAGCCCCAGCATTTT
NA,NA,TRBJ2-5,TRBV4-1,CASSHEYQETQYF,TGCGCCAGCAGCCATGAGTACCAAGAGACCCAGTACTTC
few,NA,TRBJ2-3,TRBV28,CASSLGRDTQYF,TGTGCCAGCAGTTTAGGAAGAGATACGCAGTATTTT